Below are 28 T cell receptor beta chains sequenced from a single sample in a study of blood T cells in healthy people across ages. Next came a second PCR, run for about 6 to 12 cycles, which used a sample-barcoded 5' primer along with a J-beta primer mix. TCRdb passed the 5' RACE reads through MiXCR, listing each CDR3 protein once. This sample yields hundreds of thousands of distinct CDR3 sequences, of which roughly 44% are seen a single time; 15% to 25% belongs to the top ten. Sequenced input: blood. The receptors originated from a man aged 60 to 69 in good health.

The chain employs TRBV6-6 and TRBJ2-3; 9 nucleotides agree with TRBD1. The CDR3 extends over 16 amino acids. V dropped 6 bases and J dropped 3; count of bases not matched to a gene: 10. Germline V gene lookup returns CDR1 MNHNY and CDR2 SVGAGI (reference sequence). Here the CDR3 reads CASSIGQGLMTDTQYF. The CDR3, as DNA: TGTGCCAGCAGCATCGGACAGGGGTTAATGACAGATACGCAGTATTTT.

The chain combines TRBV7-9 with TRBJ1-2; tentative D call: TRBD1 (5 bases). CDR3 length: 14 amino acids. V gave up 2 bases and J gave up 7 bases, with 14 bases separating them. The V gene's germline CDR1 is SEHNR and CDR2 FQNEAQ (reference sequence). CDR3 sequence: CASSLLEGRGGYTF. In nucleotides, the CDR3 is TGTGCCAGCAGCTTATTGGAGGGGCGGGGTGGCTACACCTTC.

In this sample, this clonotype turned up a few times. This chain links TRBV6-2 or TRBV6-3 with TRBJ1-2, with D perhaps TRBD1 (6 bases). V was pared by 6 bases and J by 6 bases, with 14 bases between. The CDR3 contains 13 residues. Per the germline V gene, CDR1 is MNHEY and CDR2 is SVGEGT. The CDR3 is CASRQDSLDGYTF. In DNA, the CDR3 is TGTGCCAGCAGACAGGACAGCTTGGATGGCTACACCTTC.

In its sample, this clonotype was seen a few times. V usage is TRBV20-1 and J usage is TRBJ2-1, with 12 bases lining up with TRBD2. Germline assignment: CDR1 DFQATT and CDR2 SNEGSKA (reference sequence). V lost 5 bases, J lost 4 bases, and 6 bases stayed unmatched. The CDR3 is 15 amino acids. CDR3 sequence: CSADLGLAGYNEQFF. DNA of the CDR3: TGCAGTGCTGACCTGGGACTAGCGGGTTACAATGAGCAGTTCTTC.

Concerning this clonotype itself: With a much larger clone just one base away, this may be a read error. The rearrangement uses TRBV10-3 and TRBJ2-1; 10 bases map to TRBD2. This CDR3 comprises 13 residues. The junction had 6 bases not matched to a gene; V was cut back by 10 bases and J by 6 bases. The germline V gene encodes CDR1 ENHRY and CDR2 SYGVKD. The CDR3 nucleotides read TGTGCCACAGGACTAGCGGAGGCCAATGAGCAGTTCTTC. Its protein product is CATGLAEANEQFF.

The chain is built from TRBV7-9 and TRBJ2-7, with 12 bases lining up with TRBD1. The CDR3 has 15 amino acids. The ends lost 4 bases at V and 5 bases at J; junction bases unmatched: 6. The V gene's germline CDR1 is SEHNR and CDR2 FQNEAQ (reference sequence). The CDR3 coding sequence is TGTGCCAGCAGCTGGGGGACAGGGGGCTCTCACGAGCAGTACTTC. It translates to CASSWGTGGSHEQYF.

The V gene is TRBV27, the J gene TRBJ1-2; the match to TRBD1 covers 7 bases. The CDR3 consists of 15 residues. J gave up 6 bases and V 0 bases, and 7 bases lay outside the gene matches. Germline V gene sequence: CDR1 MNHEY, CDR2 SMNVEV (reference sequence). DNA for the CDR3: TGTGCCAGCAGTTTATCGACAGGGAATCACCATGGCTACACCTTC. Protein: CASSLSTGNHHGYTF.

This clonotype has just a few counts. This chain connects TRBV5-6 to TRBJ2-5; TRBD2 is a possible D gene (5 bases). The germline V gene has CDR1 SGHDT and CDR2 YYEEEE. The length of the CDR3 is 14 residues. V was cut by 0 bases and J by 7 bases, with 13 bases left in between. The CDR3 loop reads CASSLAKTGSTQYF. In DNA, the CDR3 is TGTGCCAGCAGCTTGGCCAAAACGGGGTCGACCCAGTACTTC.

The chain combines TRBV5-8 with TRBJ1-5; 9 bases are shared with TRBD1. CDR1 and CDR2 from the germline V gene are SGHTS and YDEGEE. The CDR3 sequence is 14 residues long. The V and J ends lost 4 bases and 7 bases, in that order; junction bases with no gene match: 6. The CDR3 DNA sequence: TGTGCCAGCAGCCGGACAGGGGTATTGCAGCCCCAGCATTTT. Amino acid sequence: CASSRTGVLQPQHF. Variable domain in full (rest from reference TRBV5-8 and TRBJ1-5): EAGVTQSPTHLIKTRGQQATLRCSPISGHTSVYWYQQALGLGLQFLLWYDEGEERNRGNFPPRFSGRQFPNYSSELNVNALELEDSALYLCASSRTGVLQPQHFGDGTRLSIL.

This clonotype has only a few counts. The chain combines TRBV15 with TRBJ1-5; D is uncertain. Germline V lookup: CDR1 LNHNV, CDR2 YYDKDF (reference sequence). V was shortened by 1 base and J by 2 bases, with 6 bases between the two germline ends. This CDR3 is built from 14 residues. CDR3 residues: CATSRVLGNQPQHF. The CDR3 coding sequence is TGTGCCACCAGCAGAGTGTTGGGCAATCAGCCCCAGCATTTT.

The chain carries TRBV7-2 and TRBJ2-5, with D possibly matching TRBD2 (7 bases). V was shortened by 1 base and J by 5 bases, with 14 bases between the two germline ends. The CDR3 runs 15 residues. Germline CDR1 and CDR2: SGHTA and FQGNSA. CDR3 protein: CASSLGAGAGETQYF. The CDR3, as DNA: TGTGCCAGCAGCTTAGGGGCGGGGGCTGGGGAGACCCAGTACTTC.

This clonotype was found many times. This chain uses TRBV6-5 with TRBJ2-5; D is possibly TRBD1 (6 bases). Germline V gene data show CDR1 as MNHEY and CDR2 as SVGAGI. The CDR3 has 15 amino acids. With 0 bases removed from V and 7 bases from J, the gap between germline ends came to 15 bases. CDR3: CASSYSNRAEGTQYF. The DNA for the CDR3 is TGTGCCAGCAGTTACTCGAACAGGGCCGAGGGGACCCAGTACTTC.

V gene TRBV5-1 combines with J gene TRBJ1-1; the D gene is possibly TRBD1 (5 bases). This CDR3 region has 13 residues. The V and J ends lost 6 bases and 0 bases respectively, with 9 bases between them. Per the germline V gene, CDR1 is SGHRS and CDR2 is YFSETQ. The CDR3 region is CASTIGVNTEAFF. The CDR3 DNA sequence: TGCGCCAGCACCATAGGGGTGAACACTGAAGCTTTCTTT.

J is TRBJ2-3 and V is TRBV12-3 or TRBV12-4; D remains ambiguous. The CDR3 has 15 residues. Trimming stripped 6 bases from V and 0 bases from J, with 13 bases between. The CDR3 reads CASRPGRWSTDTQYF. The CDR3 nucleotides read TGTGCCAGCAGACCGGGCAGATGGAGCACAGATACGCAGTATTTT.

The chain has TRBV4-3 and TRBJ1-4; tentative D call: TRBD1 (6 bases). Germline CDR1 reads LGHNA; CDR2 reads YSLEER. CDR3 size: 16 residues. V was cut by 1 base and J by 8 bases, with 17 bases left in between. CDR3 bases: TGCGCCAGCAGCCAAGGTTTACAGGGTCTGGGGGAAAAACTGTTTTTT. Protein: CASSQGLQGLGEKLFF.

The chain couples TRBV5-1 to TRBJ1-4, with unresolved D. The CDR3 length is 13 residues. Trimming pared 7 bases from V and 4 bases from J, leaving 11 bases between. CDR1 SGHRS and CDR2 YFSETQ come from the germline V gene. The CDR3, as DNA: TGCGCCAGCCGACACGTCAATAATGAAAAACTGTTTTTT. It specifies CASRHVNNEKLFF. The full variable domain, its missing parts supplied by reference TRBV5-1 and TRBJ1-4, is KAGVTQTPRYLIKTRGQQVTLSCSPISGHRSVSWYQQTPGQGLQFLFEYFSETQRNKGNFPGRFSGRQFSNSRSEMNVSTLELGDSALYLCASRHVNNEKLFFGSGTQLSVL.

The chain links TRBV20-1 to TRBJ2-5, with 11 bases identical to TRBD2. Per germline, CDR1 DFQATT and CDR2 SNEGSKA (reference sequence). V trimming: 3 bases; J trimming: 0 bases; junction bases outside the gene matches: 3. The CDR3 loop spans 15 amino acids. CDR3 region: CSARGTSGNQETQYF. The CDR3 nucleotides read TGCAGTGCTAGGGGGACTAGCGGTAACCAAGAGACCCAGTACTTC.

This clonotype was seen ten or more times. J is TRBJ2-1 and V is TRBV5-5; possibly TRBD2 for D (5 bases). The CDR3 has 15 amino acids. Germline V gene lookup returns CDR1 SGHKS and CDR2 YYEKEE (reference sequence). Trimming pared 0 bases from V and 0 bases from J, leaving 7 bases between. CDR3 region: CASSLEGASYNEQFF. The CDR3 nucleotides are TGTGCCAGCAGCTTGGAGGGAGCCTCCTACAATGAGCAGTTCTTC.

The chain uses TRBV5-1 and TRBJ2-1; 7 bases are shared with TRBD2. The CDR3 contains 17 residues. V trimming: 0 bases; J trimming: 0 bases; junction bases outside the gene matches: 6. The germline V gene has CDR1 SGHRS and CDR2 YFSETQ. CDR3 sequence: CASSLGGGASSYNEQFF. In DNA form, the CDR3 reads TGCGCCAGCAGCTTGGGGGGGGGTGCCAGCTCCTACAATGAGCAGTTCTTC.

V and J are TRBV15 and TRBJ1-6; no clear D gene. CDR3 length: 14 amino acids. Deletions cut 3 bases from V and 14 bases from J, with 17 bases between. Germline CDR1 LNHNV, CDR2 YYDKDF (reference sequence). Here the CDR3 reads CATSSFSSPASLHF. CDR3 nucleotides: TGTGCCACCAGCAGCTTTTCCTCCCCTGCGTCCCTCCACTTT.

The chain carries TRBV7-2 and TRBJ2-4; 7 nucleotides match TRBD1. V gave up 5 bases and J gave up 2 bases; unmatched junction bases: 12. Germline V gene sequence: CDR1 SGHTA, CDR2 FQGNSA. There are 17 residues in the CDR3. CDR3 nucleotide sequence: TGTGCCAGCAGCCCCTATACTCGACAGGGTACCAAAAACATTCAGTACTTC. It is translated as CASSPYTRQGTKNIQYF.

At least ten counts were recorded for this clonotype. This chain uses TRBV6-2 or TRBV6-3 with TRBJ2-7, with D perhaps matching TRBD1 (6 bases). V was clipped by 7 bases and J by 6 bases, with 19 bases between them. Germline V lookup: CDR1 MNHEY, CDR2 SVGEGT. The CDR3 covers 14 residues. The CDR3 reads CASNEPGRGGEQYF. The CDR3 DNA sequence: TGTGCCAGCAACGAACCCGGCAGGGGCGGCGAGCAGTACTTC.

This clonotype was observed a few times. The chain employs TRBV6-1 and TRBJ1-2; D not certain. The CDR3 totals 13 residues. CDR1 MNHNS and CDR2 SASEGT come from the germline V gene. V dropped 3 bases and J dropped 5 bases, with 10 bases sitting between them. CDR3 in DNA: TGTGCCAGCAGTGATGGCAGGTCGTATGGCTACACCTTC. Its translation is CASSDGRSYGYTF.

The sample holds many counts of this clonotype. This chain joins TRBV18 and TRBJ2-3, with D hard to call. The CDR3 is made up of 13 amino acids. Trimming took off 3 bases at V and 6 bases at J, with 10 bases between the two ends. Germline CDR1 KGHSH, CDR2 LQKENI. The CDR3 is CASSPPGRDTQYF. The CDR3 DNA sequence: TGTGCCAGCTCACCCCCTGGTCGGGATACGCAGTATTTT.

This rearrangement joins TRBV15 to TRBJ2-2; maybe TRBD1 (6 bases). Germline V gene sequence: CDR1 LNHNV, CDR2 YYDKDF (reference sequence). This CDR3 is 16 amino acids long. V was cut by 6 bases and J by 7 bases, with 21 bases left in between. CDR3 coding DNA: TGTGCCACCAGAGAACCGGGACACTTTTCTGGCGGGGAGCTGTTTTTT. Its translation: CATREPGHFSGGELFF. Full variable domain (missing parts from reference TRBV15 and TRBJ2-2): DAMVIQNPRYQVTQFGKPVTLSCSQTLNHNVMYWYQQKSSQAPKLLFHYYDKDFNNEADTPDNFQSRRPNTSFCFLDIRSPGLGDTAMYLCATREPGHFSGGELFFGEGSRLTVL.

In nucleotides, the CDR3 is TGTGCCAGCAGCTTACTACGGACTAGCGGGGGGGAAGAGACCCAGTACTTC. This gives the protein CASSLLRTSGGEETQYF. This chain uses TRBV7-9 with TRBJ2-5; TRBD2 matches at 15 bases. V dropped 2 bases and J dropped 3; count of bases not matched to a gene: 4. This CDR3 has 17 residues. Germline CDR1 is SEHNR and CDR2 is FQNEAQ (reference sequence).

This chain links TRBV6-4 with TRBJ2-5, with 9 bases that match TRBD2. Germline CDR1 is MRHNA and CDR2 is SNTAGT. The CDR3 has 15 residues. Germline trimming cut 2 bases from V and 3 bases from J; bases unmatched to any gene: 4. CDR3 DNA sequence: TGTGCCAGCAGTGACGCGACTAGCGGAAAAGAGACCCAGTACTTC. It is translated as CASSDATSGKETQYF.

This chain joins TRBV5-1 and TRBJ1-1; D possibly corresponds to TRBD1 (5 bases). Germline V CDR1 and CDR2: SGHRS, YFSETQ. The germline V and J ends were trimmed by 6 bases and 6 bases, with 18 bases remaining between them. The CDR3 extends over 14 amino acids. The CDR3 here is CASKGLGGVPEAFF. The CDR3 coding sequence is TGCGCCAGCAAAGGGCTGGGAGGGGTTCCTGAAGCTTTCTTT.